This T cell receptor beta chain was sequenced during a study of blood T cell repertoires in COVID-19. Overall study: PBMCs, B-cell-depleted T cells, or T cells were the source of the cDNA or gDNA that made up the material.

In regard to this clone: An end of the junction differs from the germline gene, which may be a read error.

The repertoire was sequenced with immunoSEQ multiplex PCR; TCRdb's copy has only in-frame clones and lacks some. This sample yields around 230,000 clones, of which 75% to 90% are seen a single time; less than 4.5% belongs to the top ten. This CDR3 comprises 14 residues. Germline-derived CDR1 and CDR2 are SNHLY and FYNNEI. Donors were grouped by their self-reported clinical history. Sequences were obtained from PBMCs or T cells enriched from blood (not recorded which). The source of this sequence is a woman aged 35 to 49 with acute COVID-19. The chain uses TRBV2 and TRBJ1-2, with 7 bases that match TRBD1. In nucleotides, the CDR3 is TGTGCCAGCAGTTCTCCTAGACAGGGCCATAGGGCCCCCTTC. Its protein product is CASSSPRQGHRAPF.